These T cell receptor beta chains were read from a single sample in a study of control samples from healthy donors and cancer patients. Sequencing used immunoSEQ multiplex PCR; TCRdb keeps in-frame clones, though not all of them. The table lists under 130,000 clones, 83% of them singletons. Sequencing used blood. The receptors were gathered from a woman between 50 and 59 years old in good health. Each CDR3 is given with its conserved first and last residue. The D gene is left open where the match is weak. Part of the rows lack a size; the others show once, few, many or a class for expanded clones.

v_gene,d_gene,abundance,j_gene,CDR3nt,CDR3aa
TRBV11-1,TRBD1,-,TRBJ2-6,TGTGCCAGCAGCCGGGACAGGGGAGCTGGGGCCAACGTCCTGACTTTC,CASSRDRGAGANVLTF
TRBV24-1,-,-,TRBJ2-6,TGTGCCACCAGTGACACAGGGTTTGGGGCCAACGTCCTGACTTTC,CATSDTGFGANVLTF
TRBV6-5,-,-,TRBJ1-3,TGTGCCAGCAGTTACTCGAGCCGGGGATCTGGAAACACCATATATTTT,CASSYSSRGSGNTIYF
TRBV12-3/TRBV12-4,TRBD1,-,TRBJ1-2,TGTGCCAGCACTAGCCGGGACAGGGATGGCTACACCTTC,CASTSRDRDGYTF
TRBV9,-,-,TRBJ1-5,TGTGCCAGCAGCGTAGGGGTAGGGGAGGTGTCCCAGCATTTT,CASSVGVGEVSQHF
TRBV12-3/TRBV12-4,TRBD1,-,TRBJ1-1,TGTGCCAGCAGTACCGACAGGGAGGCTTTCTTT,CASSTDREAFF
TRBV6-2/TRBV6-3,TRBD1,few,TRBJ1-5,TGTGCCAGCAGTTACTCGAAGGGGACAGGTGACAATCAGCCCCAGCATTTT,CASSYSKGTGDNQPQHF
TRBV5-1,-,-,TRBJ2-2,TGCGCCAGCAGCTTGGATACAGCTAACACCGGGGAGCTGTTTTTT,CASSLDTANTGELFF
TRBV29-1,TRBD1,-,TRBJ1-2,TGCAGCGTGCTAGCCCTGGACGGACAGGGGAACTATGGCTACACCTTC,CSVLALDGQGNYGYTF
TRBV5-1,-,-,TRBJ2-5,TGCGCCAGCAGCAGAACCGGGACAAAGCAGACCCAGTACTTC,CASSRTGTKQTQYF
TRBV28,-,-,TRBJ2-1,TGTGCCAGCAGTTTTAGGGGGAATCTCGTTAATGAGCAGTTCTTC,CASSFRGNLVNEQFF
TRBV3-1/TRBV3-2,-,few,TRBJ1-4,TGTGCCAGCAGCCAAGTTGATCTGACAAAAGACGAAAAACTGTTTTTT,CASSQVDLTKDEKLFF
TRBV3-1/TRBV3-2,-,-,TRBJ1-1,TGTGCCAGCAGCCAAGTTCCAGAGGCTGAAGCTTTCTTT,CASSQVPEAEAFF
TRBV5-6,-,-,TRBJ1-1,TGTGCCAGCAGCTTGGTCAGGGCACTGAACACTGAAGCTTTCTTT,CASSLVRALNTEAFF
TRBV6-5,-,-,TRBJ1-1,TGTGCCGCCCAGCCGATCTTGGACACTGAAGCTTTCTTT,CAAQPILDTEAFF
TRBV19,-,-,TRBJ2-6,TGTGCCAGTAGTGACCCCAGCTCTGGGGCCAACGTCCTGACTTTC,CASSDPSSGANVLTF
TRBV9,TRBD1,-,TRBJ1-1,TGTGCCAGCAGCGACGAGACAGGGTCCTCTGAAGCTTTCTTT,CASSDETGSSEAFF
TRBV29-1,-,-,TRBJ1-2,TGCAGCGTTGAAATGGGCACCTCCTACACCTTC,CSVEMGTSYTF
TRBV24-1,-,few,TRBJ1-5,TGTGCCACCAGTGATCCAGGGTTAAATCAGCCCCAGCATTTT,CATSDPGLNQPQHF
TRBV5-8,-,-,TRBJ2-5,TGTGCCAGCAGCTTGCGAAGTCTGGGCACCGGGGAGACCCAGTACTTC,CASSLRSLGTGETQYF
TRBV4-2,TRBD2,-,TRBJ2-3,TGTGCCAGCAGCCGCGGACTAGCGGGGGCGGGGGATACGCAGTATTTT,CASSRGLAGAGDTQYF
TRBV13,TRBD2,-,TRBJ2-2,TGTGCCAGCAGCTTAGGTGCGGGGGTGTCCACCGGGGAGCTGTTTTTT,CASSLGAGVSTGELFF
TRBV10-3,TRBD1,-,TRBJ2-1,TGTGCCATCAGTGAATACAGGGGGAACAATGAGCAGTTCTTC,CAISEYRGNNEQFF
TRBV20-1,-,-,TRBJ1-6,TGCAGTGCTAGTAGGTTCAATCCAACAGGGATTTCACCCCTCCACTTT,CSASRFNPTGISPLHF
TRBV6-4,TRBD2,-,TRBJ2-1,TGTGCCAGCAGTGACTCGTCTTCGCGGGGGGGCCTCTACAATGAGCAGTTCTTC,CASSDSSSRGGLYNEQFF
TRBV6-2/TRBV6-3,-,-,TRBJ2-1,TGTGCCAGCAGCCAGTCCTCGGGTCCGTACAATGAGCAGTTCTTC,CASSQSSGPYNEQFF
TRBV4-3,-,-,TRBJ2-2,TGCGCCAGCAGCCAAGATGGGGCAGGGAGCACCGGGGAGCTGTTTTTT,CASSQDGAGSTGELFF
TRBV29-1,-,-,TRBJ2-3,TGCAGCGTTGATTGGGGGGCCGGGTCAGATACGCAGTATTTT,CSVDWGAGSDTQYF
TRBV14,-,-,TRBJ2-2,TGTGCCAGCAGCCTGACCGCGAACACCGGGGAGCTGTTTTTT,CASSLTANTGELFF
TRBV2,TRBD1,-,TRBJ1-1,TGTGCCAGCAGTGGGACGGACAGGGGGTCCCCCGAAGCTTTCTTT,CASSGTDRGSPEAFF
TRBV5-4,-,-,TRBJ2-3,TGTGCCAGCAGCTTGAGTCCGTCAGATACGCAGTATTTT,CASSLSPSDTQYF
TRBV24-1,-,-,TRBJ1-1,TGTGCCACCAGTGTGGCCTCGGGCACTGAAGCTTTCTTT,CATSVASGTEAFF
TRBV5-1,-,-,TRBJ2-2,TGCGCCAGCAGGGGCACAGGGCTCGGCGGGGAGCTGTTTTTT,CASRGTGLGGELFF
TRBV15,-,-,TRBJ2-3,TGTGCCACCAGCAGGGGGGCAGGGACAGATACGCAGTATTTT,CATSRGAGTDTQYF
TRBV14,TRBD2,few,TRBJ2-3,TGTGCCAGCAGCCGGCGTAGCGGGGGGGCTGCAGATACGCAGTATTTT,CASSRRSGGAADTQYF
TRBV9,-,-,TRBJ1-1,TGTGCCAGCAGCGTAGGTTACACTGAAGCTTTCTTT,CASSVGYTEAFF
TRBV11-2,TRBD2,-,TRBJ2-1,TGTGCCAGCAGCTTTCTAGCGGGGAATGAGCAGTTCTTC,CASSFLAGNEQFF
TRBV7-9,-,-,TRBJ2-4,TGTGCCAGCAGCTTATCCGGACTAGCCAAAAACATTCAGTACTTC,CASSLSGLAKNIQYF
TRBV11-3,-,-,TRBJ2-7,TGTGCCAGCAGCTTAGTTTCGTTTGGCGGATCCTACGAGCAGTACTTC,CASSLVSFGGSYEQYF
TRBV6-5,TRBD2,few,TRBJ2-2,TGTGCCAGCAGGCGGACTAGCGGGAGCACCGGGGAGCTGTTTTTT,CASRRTSGSTGELFF
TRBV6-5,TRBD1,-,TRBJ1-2,TGTGCCAGCAGTTACTCGAGGACAGGGGCGGCTGGCTACACCTTC,CASSYSRTGAAGYTF
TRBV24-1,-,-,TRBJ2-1,TGTGCCACCAGTGATTTTTCCGGGGCCTTGGTGTTCTTC,CATSDFSGALVFF
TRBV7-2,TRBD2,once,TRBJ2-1,TGTGCCAGCAGCTTAAACGGCGGGACTATTATCAATGAGCAGTTCTTC,CASSLNGGTIINEQFF
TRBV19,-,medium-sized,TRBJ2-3,TGTGCCAGTAGTATATCGCCGGCTAGCACAGATACGCAGTATTTT,CASSISPASTDTQYF
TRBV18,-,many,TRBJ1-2,TGTGCCAGCTCACCACCGACAGAAAGCTATGGCTACACCTTC,CASSPPTESYGYTF
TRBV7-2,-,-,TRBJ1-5,TGTGCCAGCAGCGGTGACGGCTACCCCAATCAGCCCCAGCATTTT,CASSGDGYPNQPQHF
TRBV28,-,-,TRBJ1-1,TGTGCCAGCATGGAGAGTTACACTGAAGCTTTCTTT,CASMESYTEAFF
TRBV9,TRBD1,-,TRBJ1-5,TGTGCCAGCAGCGTAGGAGGGACAGGGGGCAATCAGCCCCAGCATTTT,CASSVGGTGGNQPQHF
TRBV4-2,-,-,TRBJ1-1,TGTGCCAGCAGCCTGAAGACAGACACTGAAGCTTTCTTT,CASSLKTDTEAFF